This T cell receptor (beta chain) derives from a study of Graves' ophthalmopathy and Graves' hyperthyroidism. Overall study: Specimen type is peripheral blood, obtained at initial diagnosis before any treatment. Broader study findings: Most expanded clonotypes in thyroid above 0.001 frequency also showed up in blood.

The study enrolled ophthalmopathy donors with moderate-to-severe activity, CAS ≥3, NOSPECS ≥4 and duration under 3 months. Exclusion covered patients with other autoimmune diseases or uncontrolled infections (as well as pregnancy or lactation). RNA transcripts yielded amplified TCR beta CDR3 regions. First-round RT-PCR employed HTBI primers, with a second-round multiplex PCR after it. MiXCR, applied by TCRdb to the multiplex PCR reads, yields one record per CDR3 protein. The table records roughly 160,000 distinct CDR3 sequences, under 40% of them present only once. A remark on this clonotype: Antigen specificity is unknown.

The CDR3 runs 13 residues. The V end lost 5 bases, the J end lost 2 bases, and 9 bases lay between the germline ends. In germline, CDR1 is SGHAT, CDR2 FQDESV (reference sequence). Sequencing used peripheral blood. This receptor was obtained from a woman between 35 and 50 years old with Graves' ophthalmopathy. The chain combines TRBV11-1 with TRBJ2-5; the D is unclear. CDR3 coding DNA: TGTGCCAGCAGCACCCATTTGCAAGAGACCCAGTACTTC. Its translation is CASSTHLQETQYF.